This T cell receptor beta chain was observed in a study of blood T cell repertoires in COVID-19. Across the study: T cells, B-cell-depleted T cells, or PBMCs provided the cDNA or gDNA that served as material.

This clone appeared a single time. From germline, CDR1 is SGHNT and CDR2 YYREEE (reference sequence). The CDR3 contains 12 residues. The germline V and J ends were trimmed by 0 bases and 6 bases, with 6 bases remaining between them. Data came from immunoSEQ multiplex PCR; TCRdb stores just in-frame clones and leaves some out. This sample carries about 220,000 clones, about 79% of them seen once, and the ten largest clones take roughly 3.5%. The receptor comes from a woman aged 55-70 years who had recovered from COVID-19. The chain combines TRBV5-4 with TRBJ1-2, with D maybe TRBD1 (5 bases). The specimen sequenced was PBMCs or T cells enriched from blood (not recorded which). DNA for the CDR3: TGTGCCAGCAGCTTGGTAGGGGATGGCTACACCTTC. Its protein is CASSLVGDGYTF. The entire variable domain, with the rest obtained from reference TRBV5-4 and TRBJ1-2, is as follows: ETGVTQSPTHLIKTRGQQVTLRCSSQSGHNTVSWYQQALGQGPQFIFQYYREEENGRGNFPPRFSGLQFPNYSSELNVNALELDDSALYLCASSLVGDGYTFGSGTRLTVV.